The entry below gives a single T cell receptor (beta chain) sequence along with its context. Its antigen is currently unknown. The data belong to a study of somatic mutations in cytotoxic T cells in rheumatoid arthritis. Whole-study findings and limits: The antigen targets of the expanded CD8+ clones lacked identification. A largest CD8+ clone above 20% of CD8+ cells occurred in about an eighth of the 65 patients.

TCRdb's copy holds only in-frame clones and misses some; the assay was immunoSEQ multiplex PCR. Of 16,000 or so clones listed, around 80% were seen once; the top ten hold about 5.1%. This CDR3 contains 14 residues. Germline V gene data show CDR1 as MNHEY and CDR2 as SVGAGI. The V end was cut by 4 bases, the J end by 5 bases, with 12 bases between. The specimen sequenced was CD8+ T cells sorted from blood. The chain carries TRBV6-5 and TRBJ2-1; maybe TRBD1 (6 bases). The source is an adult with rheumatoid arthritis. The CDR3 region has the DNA TGTGCCAGCAGTTTATGGACAGAGAACAATGAGCAGTTCTTC. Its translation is CASSLWTENNEQFF.